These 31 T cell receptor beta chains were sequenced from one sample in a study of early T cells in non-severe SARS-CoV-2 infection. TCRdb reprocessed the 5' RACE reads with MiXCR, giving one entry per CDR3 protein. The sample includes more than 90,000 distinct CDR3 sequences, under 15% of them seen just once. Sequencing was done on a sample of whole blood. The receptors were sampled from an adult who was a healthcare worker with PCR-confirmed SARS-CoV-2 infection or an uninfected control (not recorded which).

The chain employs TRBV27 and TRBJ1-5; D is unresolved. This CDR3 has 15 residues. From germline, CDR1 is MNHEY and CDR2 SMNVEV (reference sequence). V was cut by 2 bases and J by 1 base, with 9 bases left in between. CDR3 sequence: CASSLAPWSNQPQHF. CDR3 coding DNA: TGTGCCAGCAGTTTAGCACCCTGGAGCAATCAGCCCCAGCATTTT.

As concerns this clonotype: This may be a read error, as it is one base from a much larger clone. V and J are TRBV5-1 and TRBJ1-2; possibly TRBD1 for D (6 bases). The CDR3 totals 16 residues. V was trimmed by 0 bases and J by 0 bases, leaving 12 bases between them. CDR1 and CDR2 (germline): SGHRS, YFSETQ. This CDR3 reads CASSLATTGSNYGYTF. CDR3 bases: TGCGCCAGCAGCTTGGCCACTACAGGGTCTAACTATGGCTACACCTTC.

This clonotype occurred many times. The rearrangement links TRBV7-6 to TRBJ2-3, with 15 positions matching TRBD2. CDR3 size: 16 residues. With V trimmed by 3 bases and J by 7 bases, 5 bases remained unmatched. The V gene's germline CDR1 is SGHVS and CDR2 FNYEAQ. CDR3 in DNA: TGTGCCAGCAGCTTGGGACTAGCGGGGGGCGAGAATACGCAGTATTTT. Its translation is CASSLGLAGGENTQYF.

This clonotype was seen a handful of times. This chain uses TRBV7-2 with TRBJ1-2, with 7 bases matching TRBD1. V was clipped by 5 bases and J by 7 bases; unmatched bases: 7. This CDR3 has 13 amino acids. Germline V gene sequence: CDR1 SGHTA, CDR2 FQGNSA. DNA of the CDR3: TGTGCCAGCAGCCCTGACAGGGACCCTGGCTACACCTTC. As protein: CASSPDRDPGYTF.

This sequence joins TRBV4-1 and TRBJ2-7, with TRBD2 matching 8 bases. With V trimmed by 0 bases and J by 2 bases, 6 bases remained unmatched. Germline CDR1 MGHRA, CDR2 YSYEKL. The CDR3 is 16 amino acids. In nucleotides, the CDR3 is TGCGCCAGCAGCCAAGATCATGCGGGGGGCACCTACGAGCAGTACTTC. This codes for CASSQDHAGGTYEQYF.

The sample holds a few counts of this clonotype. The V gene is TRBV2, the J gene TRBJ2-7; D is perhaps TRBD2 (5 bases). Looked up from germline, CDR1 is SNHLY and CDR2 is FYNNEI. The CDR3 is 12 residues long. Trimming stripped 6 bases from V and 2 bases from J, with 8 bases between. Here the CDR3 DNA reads TGTGCCAGCAGGGAGGCTACCTACGAGCAGTACTTC. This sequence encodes CASREATYEQYF.

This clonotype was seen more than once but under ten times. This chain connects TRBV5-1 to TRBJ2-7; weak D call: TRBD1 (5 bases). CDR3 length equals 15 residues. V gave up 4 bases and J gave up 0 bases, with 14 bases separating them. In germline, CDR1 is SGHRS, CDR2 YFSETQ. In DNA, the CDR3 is TGCGCCAGCAGCCTGTCGACAGCTCTCTCCTACGAGCAGTACTTC. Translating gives CASSLSTALSYEQYF. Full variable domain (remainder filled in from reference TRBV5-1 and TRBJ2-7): KAGVTQTPRYLIKTRGQQVTLSCSPISGHRSVSWYQQTPGQGLQFLFEYFSETQRNKGNFPGRFSGRQFSNSRSEMNVSTLELGDSALYLCASSLSTALSYEQYFGPGTRLTVT.

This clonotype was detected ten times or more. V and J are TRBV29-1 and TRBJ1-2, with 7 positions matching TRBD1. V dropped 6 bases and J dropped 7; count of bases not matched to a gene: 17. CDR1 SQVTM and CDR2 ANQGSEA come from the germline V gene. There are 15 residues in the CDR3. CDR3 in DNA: TGCAGCGTGGATACCTTTGCAGGGGGGGAAAGTGGCTACACCTTC. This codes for CSVDTFAGGESGYTF.

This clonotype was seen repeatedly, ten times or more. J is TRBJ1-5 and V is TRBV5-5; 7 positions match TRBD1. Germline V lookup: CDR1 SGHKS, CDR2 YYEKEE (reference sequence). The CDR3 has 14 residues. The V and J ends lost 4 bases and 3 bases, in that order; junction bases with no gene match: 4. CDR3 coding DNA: TGTGCCAGCAGCCTAGGGACAGTCAATCAGCCCCAGCATTTT. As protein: CASSLGTVNQPQHF.

CDR3 in amino acids: CASSFPWEGTDTQYF. CDR3 DNA sequence: TGCGCCAGCAGCTTTCCCTGGGAAGGCACAGATACGCAGTATTTT. V usage is TRBV5-1 and J usage is TRBJ2-3; D gene ambiguous. CDR3 length equals 15 residues. From germline, CDR1 is SGHRS and CDR2 YFSETQ. V dropped 2 bases and J dropped 1 base, with 11 bases sitting between them.

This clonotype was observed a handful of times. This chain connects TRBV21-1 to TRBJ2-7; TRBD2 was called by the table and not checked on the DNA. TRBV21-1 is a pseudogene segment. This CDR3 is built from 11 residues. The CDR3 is CATSRTYEQYF. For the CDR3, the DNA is TGTGCCACCTCGCGGACTTACGAGCAGTACTTC.

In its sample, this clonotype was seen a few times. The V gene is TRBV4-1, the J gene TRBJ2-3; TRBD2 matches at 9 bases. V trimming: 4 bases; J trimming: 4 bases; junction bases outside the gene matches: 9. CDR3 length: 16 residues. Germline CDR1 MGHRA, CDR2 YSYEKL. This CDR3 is CASSPSRGGGSDTQYF. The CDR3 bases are TGCGCCAGCAGCCCCTCGCGGGGGGGCGGCTCAGATACGCAGTATTTT.

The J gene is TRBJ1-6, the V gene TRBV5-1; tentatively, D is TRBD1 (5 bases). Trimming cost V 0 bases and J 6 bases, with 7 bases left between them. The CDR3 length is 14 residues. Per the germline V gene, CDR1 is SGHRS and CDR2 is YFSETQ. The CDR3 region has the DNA TGCGCCAGCAGCTTGGGACAGCGTAATTCACCCCTCCACTTT. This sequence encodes CASSLGQRNSPLHF.

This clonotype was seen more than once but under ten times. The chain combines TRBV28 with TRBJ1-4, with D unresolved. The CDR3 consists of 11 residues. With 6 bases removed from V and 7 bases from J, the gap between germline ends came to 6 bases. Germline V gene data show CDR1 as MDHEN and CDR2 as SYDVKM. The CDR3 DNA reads TGTGCCAGCAGGGACCTTGAAAAACTGTTTTTT. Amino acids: CASRDLEKLFF.

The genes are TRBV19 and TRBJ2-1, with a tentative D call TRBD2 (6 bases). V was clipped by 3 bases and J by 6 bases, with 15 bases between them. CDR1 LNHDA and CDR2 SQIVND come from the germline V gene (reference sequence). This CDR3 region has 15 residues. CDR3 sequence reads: CASSIRLEVVNEQFF. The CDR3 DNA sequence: TGTGCCAGTAGTATCCGACTAGAAGTCGTCAATGAGCAGTTCTTC.

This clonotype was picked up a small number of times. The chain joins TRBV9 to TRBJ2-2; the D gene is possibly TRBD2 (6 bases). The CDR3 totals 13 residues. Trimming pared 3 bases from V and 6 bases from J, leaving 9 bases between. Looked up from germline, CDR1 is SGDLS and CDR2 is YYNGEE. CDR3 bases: TGTGCCAGCAGCGCGGGGGATGCCGGGGAGCTGTTTTTT. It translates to CASSAGDAGELFF.

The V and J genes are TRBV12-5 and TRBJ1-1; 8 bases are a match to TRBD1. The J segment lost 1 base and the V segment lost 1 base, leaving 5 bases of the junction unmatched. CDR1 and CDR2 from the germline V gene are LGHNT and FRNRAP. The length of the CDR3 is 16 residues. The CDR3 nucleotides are TGTGCTAGTGGTTTGGACAGGGGGTTTGGGAACACTGAAGCTTTCTTT. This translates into CASGLDRGFGNTEAFF.

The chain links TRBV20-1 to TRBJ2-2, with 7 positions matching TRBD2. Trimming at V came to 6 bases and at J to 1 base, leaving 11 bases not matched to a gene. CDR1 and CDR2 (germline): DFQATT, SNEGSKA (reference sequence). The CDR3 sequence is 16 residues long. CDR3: CSASPGQRGNTGELFF. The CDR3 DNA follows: TGCAGTGCAAGCCCCGGGCAGCGGGGGAACACCGGGGAGCTGTTTTTT.

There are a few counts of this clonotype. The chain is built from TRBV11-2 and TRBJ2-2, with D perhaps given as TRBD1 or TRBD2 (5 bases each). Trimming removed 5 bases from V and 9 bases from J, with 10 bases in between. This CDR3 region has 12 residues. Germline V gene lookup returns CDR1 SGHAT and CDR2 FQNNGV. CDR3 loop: CASSPRGRELFF. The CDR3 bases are TGTGCCAGCAGCCCACGGGGCCGGGAGCTGTTTTTT.

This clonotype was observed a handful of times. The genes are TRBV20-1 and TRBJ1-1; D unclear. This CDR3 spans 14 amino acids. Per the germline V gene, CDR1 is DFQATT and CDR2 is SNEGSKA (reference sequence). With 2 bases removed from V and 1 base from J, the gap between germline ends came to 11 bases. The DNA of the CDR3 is TGCAGTGCTAGACACCCGGGGAGGAACACTGAAGCTTTCTTT. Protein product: CSARHPGRNTEAFF.

CDR3 in amino acids: CASSLRKGPLRQEQYF. DNA of the CDR3: TGTGCCAGCAGTTTAAGAAAAGGGCCCCTTCGGCAAGAGCAGTACTTC. V gene TRBV27 combines with J gene TRBJ2-7, with D unclear. There are 16 residues in the CDR3. The germline V gene has CDR1 MNHEY and CDR2 SMNVEV (reference sequence). V gave up 2 bases and J gave up 7 bases, with 21 bases separating them.

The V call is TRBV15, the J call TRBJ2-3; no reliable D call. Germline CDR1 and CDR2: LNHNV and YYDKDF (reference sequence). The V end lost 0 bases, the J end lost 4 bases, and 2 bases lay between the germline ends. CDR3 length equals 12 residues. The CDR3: CATSRDSDTQYF. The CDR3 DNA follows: TGTGCCACCAGCAGAGATTCAGATACGCAGTATTTT.

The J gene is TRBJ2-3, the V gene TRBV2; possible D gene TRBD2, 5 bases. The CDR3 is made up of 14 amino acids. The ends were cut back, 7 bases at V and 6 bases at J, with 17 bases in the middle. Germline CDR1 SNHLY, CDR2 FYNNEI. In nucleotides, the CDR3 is TGTGCCAGCACCCACAGCGGAACCAGGGATACGCAGTATTTT. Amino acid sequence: CASTHSGTRDTQYF.

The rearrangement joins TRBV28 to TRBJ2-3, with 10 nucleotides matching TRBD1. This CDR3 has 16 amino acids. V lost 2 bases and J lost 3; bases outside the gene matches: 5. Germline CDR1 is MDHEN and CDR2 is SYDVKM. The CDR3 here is CASSLPGQGITDTQYF. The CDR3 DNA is TGTGCCAGCAGTTTACCGGGACAGGGGATAACAGATACGCAGTATTTT.

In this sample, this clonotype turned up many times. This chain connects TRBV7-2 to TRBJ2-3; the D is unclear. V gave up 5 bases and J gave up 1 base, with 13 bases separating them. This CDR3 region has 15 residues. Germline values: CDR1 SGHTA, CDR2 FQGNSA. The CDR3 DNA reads TGTGCCAGCAGCCCTGCTTACCTCCGCACAGATACGCAGTATTTT. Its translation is CASSPAYLRTDTQYF.

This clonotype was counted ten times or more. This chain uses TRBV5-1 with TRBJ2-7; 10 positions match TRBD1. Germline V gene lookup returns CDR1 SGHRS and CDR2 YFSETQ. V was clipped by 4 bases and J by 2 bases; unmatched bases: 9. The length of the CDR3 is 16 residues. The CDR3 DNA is TGCGCCAGCAGCCACACCGCCGGGACAGGGGCCTACGAGCAGTACTTC. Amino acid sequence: CASSHTAGTGAYEQYF.

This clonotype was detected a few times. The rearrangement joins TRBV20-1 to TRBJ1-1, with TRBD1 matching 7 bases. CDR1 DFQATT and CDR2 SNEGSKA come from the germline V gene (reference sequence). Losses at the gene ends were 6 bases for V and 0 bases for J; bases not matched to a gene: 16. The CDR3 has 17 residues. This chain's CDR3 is CSASRTGVKTVNTEAFF. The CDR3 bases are TGCAGTGCCTCGAGAACAGGGGTAAAGACCGTGAACACTGAAGCTTTCTTT.

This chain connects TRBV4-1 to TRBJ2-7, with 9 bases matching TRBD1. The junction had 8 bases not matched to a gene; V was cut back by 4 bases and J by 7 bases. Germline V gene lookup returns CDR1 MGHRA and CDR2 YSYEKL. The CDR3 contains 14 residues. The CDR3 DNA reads TGCGCCAGCAGCCCAACAGGGGGCCCGGGGGAGCAGTACTTC. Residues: CASSPTGGPGEQYF.

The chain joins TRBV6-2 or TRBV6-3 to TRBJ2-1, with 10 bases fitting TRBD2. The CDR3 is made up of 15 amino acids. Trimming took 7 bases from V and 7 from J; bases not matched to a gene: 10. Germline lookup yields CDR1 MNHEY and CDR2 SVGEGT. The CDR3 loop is CASISVAGGANEQFF. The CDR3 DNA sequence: TGTGCCAGCATTAGCGTAGCGGGGGGCGCGAATGAGCAGTTCTTC.

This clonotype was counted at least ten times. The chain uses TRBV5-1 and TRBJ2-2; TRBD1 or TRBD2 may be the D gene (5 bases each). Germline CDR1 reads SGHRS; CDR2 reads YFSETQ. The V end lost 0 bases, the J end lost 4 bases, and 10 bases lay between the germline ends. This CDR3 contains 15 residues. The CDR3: CASSLAGASTGELFF. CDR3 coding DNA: TGCGCCAGCAGCTTGGCCGGGGCCAGCACCGGGGAGCTGTTTTTT.

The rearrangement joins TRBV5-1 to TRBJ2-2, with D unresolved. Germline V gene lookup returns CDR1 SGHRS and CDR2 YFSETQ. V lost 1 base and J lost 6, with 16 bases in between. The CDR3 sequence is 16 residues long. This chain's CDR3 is CASSLSLDSDPGELFF. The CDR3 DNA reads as TGCGCCAGCAGCTTGTCCTTGGATTCAGACCCCGGGGAGCTGTTTTTT.